This record concerns one T cell receptor (beta chain) sequence. Its antigen remains unknown. The sample is drawn from a study of T-cell memory formation after mild COVID-19. TCRdb itself ran the 5' RACE reads through MiXCR, one entry per CDR3 protein. The sample yields around 370,000 distinct CDR3 sequences, 20% to 25% seen once. The CDR3 consists of 12 residues. Germline lookup yields CDR1 GTSNPN and CDR2 SVGIG (reference sequence). Trimming left V 2 bases short and J 4 bases short, with 9 bases between. Study-wide findings and caveats: Later expanders leaned CD4+, whereas clones that contracted between day 15 and 85 were balanced CD4/CD8.

Input material: PBMCs or a T cell subset sorted from them (not recorded which). V is TRBV30 and J is TRBJ2-7; D is possibly TRBD1 (6 bases). The clonotype originates from an adult woman who had mild COVID-19 (a few samples of this study predate the infection). Cell type and time point are not known. As DNA, the CDR3 is TGTGCCTGGAGTCCACAGGGTTACGAGCAGTACTTC. Protein: CAWSPQGYEQYF.